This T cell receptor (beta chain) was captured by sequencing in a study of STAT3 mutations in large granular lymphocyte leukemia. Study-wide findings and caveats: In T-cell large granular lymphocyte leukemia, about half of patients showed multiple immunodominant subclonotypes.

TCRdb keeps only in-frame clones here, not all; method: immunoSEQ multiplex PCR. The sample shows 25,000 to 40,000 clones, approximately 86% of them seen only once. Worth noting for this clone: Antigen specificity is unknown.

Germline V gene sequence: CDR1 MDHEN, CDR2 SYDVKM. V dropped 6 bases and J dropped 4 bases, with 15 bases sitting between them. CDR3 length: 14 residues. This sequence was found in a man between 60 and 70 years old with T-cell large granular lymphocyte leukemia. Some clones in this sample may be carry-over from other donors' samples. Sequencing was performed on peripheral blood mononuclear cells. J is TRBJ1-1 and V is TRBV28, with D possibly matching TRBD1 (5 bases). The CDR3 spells CASSPRARGTEAFF. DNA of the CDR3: TGTGCCAGCAGCCCTCGGGCGAGGGGCACTGAAGCTTTCTTT.